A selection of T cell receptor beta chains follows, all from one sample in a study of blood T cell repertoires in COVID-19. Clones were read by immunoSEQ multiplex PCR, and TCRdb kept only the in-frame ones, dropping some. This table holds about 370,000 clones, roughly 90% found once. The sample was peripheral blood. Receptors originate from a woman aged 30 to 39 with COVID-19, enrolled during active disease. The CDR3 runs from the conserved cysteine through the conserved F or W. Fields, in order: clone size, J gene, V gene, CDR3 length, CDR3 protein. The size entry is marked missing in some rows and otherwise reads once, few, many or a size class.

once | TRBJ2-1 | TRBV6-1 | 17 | CASSEFRGPRGGNEQFF
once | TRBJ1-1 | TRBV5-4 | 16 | CASSSLGQGVVGEAFF
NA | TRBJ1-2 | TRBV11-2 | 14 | CASSLDLGNYGYTF
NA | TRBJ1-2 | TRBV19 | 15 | CASSTRQGWDYGYTF
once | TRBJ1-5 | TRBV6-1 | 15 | CASSEVGPGFQPQHF
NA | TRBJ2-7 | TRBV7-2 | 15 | CASSLRPGGPYEQYF
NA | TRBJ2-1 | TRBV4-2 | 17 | CASSQDRLAGVRNEQFF
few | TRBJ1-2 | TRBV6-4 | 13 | CATLYGDFYGYTF
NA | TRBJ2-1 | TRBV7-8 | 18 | CASSLQRTGTSGRNEQFF
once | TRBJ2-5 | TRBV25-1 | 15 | CASSELEVDQETQYF
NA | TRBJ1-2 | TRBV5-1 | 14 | CASSLQPTPGGYTF
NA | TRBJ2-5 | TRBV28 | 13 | CASSSPGRETQYF
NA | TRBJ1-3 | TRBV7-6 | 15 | CASSLALGQGHTIYF
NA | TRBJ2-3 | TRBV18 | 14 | CASSPSGISDTQYF
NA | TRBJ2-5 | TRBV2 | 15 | CASSNSGRAEQTQYF
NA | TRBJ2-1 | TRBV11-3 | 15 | CASSFGLAGVNEQFF
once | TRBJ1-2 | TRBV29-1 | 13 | CSVAGTEAYGYTF
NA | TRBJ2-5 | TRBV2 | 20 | CASNRGSGRPLSAGQETQYF